These 20 T cell receptor beta chains were sequenced from one sample in a study of blood T cell repertoires in COVID-19. Repertoires were generated with immunoSEQ multiplex PCR, while TCRdb's copy carries only in-frame clones and drops some. The sample lists 330,000 or so clones, about 92% occurring once. The sequencing sample was made of PBMCs or T cells enriched from blood (not recorded which). The receptors derive from a woman aged 25-40 years who had recovered from COVID-19.

The rearrangement joins TRBV7-3 to TRBJ1-1, with D perhaps TRBD1 (6 bases). The germline V and J ends were trimmed by 6 bases and 3 bases, with 17 bases remaining between them. The CDR3 consists of 15 residues. Germline CDR1 SGHTA, CDR2 FQGTGA. In DNA, the CDR3 is TGTGCCAGCAGTTCTGCCGGGACACCTTACACTGAAGCTTTCTTT. This sequence encodes CASSSAGTPYTEAFF.

J is TRBJ2-7 and V is TRBV28, with 7 bases matching TRBD1. CDR3 size: 14 residues. The V segment lost 7 bases and the J segment 5 bases; nucleotides outside the gene matches: 11. The germline V gene encodes CDR1 MDHEN and CDR2 SYDVKM. The CDR3 nucleotides read TGTGCCAGCATAAGGGGGCAGGGGGTCCACGAGCAGTACTTC. Translated: CASIRGQGVHEQYF. Filled out from reference TRBV28 and TRBJ2-7, the complete variable domain reads DVKVTQSSRYLVKRTGEKVFLECVQDMDHENMFWYRQDPGLGLRLIYFSYDVKMKEKGDIPEGYSVSREKKERFSLILESASTNQTSMYLCASIRGQGVHEQYFGPGTRLTVT.

The chain uses TRBV5-1 and TRBJ2-1; 10 nucleotides align to TRBD1. The V and J ends lost 9 bases and 7 bases, in that order; junction bases with no gene match: 10. CDR3 length: 14 amino acids. Germline V gene sequence: CDR1 SGHRS, CDR2 YFSETQ. CDR3 in amino acids: CATRVGQGINEQFF. The CDR3 DNA is TGCGCCACCAGAGTGGGACAGGGGATAAATGAGCAGTTCTTC.

This chain connects TRBV28 to TRBJ1-2; maybe TRBD1 (5 bases). The length of the CDR3 is 13 residues. Trimming removed 1 base at V and 7 bases at J, with 10 bases between. Germline V lookup: CDR1 MDHEN, CDR2 SYDVKM. This chain's CDR3 is CASSLLSGGGYTF. The CDR3 DNA reads as TGTGCCAGCAGTTTATTATCCGGGGGTGGCTACACCTTC.

The chain couples TRBV19 to TRBJ2-3; TRBD1 aligns across 10 bases. CDR1 is LNHDA, CDR2 SQIVND, per germline (reference sequence). This CDR3 comprises 15 residues. Trimming at V came to 3 bases and at J to 8 bases, leaving 8 bases not matched to a gene. CDR3 region: CASSMGDRGFGTQYF. DNA of the CDR3: TGTGCCAGTAGTATGGGGGACAGGGGATTTGGTACGCAGTATTTT.

This clone has only a few counts. The chain has TRBV5-4 and TRBJ1-1; TRBD1 is a possible D gene (5 bases). The CDR3 loop spans 14 amino acids. V lost 4 bases and J lost 0, with 10 bases in between. Germline CDR1 SGHNT, CDR2 YYREEE (reference sequence). As DNA, the CDR3 is TGTGCCAGCAGCCTGACAGACATGAACACTGAAGCTTTCTTT. Protein product: CASSLTDMNTEAFF.

To note about this clone: At one end, the junction sequence differs from germline, possibly due to a read error. In DNA, the CDR3 is TGTGCTAGCAGCTTACAAGGGGCAGGGAGGCGCAATCAGCCCCAGCATTTT. It translates to CASSLQGAGRRNQPQHF. This rearrangement joins TRBV7-7 to TRBJ1-5, with a weak D call TRBD1 (5 bases). This CDR3 has 17 residues. Germline-derived CDR1 and CDR2 are SSHAT and FNYEAQ (reference sequence).

The chain has TRBV5-1 and TRBJ1-3; D might be TRBD1 (6 bases). The CDR3 has 18 amino acids. From germline, CDR1 is SGHRS and CDR2 YFSETQ. Trimming pared 1 base from V and 0 bases from J, leaving 17 bases between. The CDR3 DNA reads TGCGCCAGCAGCTTGTGGTTACAGGGAACCTCCTCTGGAAACACCATATATTTT. The encoded protein is CASSLWLQGTSSGNTIYF.

The CDR3: CASSGGQGIKWDEQFF. The CDR3 DNA sequence: TGTGCCAGCAGTGGGGGACAGGGGATAAAGTGGGATGAGCAGTTCTTC. V and J are TRBV28 and TRBJ2-1; 10 nucleotides agree with TRBD1. The length of the CDR3 is 16 residues. V trimming: 5 bases; J trimming: 8 bases; junction bases outside the gene matches: 12. CDR1 and CDR2 from the germline V gene are MDHEN and SYDVKM.

The chain links TRBV28 to TRBJ1-1; 9 bases align to TRBD1. CDR3 length: 16 residues. Germline CDR1 and CDR2: MDHEN and SYDVKM. Trimming at V came to 6 bases and at J to 4 bases, leaving 12 bases not matched to a gene. CDR3 bases: TGTGCCAGCAGCAACCGGGACAGGGTCTTTGGCACTGAAGCTTTCTTT. Residues: CASSNRDRVFGTEAFF.

The rearrangement links TRBV19 to TRBJ1-2; 7 bases align to TRBD1. Trimming removed 1 base from V and 1 base from J; junction bases left unmatched: 3. CDR1 is LNHDA, CDR2 SQIVND, per germline (reference sequence). The CDR3 is made up of 15 amino acids. The CDR3 nucleotides are TGTGCCAGTAGTATAGGAGGGGGCCTTAACTATGGCTACACCTTC. It translates to CASSIGGGLNYGYTF.

The J gene is TRBJ2-7, the V gene TRBV6-1; 8 bases agree with TRBD1. Germline-derived CDR1 and CDR2 are MNHNS and SASEGT. CDR3 size: 14 residues. J lost 5 bases, V lost 2 bases, and 5 bases had no gene match. CDR3 nucleotides: TGTGCCAGCAGTGAACAAGGACAGGGCAACGAGCAGTACTTC. Protein product: CASSEQGQGNEQYF.

The V and J genes are TRBV28 and TRBJ2-1, with 8 nucleotides matching TRBD2. V lost 4 bases to trimming and J lost 2 bases; unmatched junction nucleotides: 7. Germline assignment: CDR1 MDHEN and CDR2 SYDVKM. This CDR3 comprises 16 residues. CDR3 sequence (DNA): TGTGCCAGCAGTTCACGGCCGGGGGGGGCCTACAATGAGCAGTTCTTC. Its translation: CASSSRPGGAYNEQFF.

This clone was counted a single time. This chain joins TRBV27 and TRBJ2-3; the match to TRBD2 covers 9 bases. Trimming cost V 5 bases and J 1 base; bases outside gene matches: 4. Looked up from germline, CDR1 is MNHEY and CDR2 is SMNVEV (reference sequence). This CDR3 comprises 15 residues. In DNA form, the CDR3 reads TGTGCCAGCAGTATGTGGACTAGCGGCACAGATACGCAGTATTTT. Translating it yields CASSMWTSGTDTQYF.

The J gene is TRBJ2-2, the V gene TRBV3-1 (or the pseudogene TRBV3-2); TRBD1 aligns across 8 bases. With 0 bases clipped from V and 5 bases from J, the junction kept 2 bases outside the gene matches. Germline V gene lookup returns CDR1 LGHDT and CDR2 YNNKEL (reference sequence). The CDR3 is 15 residues long. Here the CDR3 DNA reads TGTGCCAGCAGCCAAGACAGGGGGCATACCGGGGAGCTGTTTTTT. It specifies CASSQDRGHTGELFF.

The chain is built from TRBV28 and TRBJ2-6, with TRBD1 as a possible D gene (5 bases). The germline gives CDR1 MDHEN, CDR2 SYDVKM. The CDR3 runs to 15 residues. The V gene lost 5 bases and the J gene lost 0 bases, with 8 bases spanning the gap. In nucleotides, the CDR3 is TGTGCCAGCAGTGCAGGGATCTCTGGGGCCAACGTCCTGACTTTC. Amino acids: CASSAGISGANVLTF.

This clone came up a few times. The rearrangement uses TRBV4-1 and TRBJ2-1, with D perhaps TRBD1 (6 bases). V dropped 0 bases and J dropped 3 bases, with 12 bases sitting between them. Germline V gene sequence: CDR1 MGHRA, CDR2 YSYEKL. The CDR3 sequence is 16 residues long. The DNA for the CDR3 is TGCGCCAGCAGCCAAGAACTAAGGGGGAACTACAATGAGCAGTTCTTC. Translating gives CASSQELRGNYNEQFF.

The J gene is TRBJ2-7, the V gene TRBV20-1, with D tentatively TRBD1 (6 bases). Trimming stripped 5 bases from V and 7 bases from J, with 12 bases between. Germline V gene data show CDR1 as DFQATT and CDR2 as SNEGSKA (reference sequence). The CDR3 loop spans 11 amino acids. The CDR3: CSAGGPREQYF. The DNA for the CDR3 is TGCAGTGCTGGGGGCCCCAGGGAGCAGTACTTC.

The chain has TRBV10-3 and TRBJ2-2; 14 bases are shared with TRBD2. Germline trimming cut 8 bases from V and 5 bases from J; bases unmatched to any gene: 7. The CDR3 sequence is 16 residues long. Germline lookup yields CDR1 ENHRY and CDR2 SYGVKD. CDR3 sequence: CAIGTSGSIRTGELFF. In DNA form, the CDR3 reads TGTGCCATCGGGACTAGCGGGAGCATAAGGACCGGGGAGCTGTTTTTT.

This sequence joins TRBV9 and TRBJ2-3; 9 bases align to TRBD2. This CDR3 is 15 amino acids long. Losses at the gene ends were 0 bases for V and 4 bases for J; bases not matched to a gene: 3. The V gene's germline CDR1 is SGDLS and CDR2 YYNGEE. DNA of the CDR3: TGTGCCAGCAGCGTAGTAAGCGGGAGGCCAGATACGCAGTATTTT. Translating it yields CASSVVSGRPDTQYF.